A single sample gave rise to the 25 T cell receptor beta chains below, sequenced in a study of blood T cells in healthy people across ages. The use of a sample-barcoded 5' primer and a J-beta primer mix characterized a second PCR of 7 to 11 cycles. MiXCR was run by TCRdb on the 5' RACE reads, yielding one entry per CDR3 protein. The repertoire has about 1 million distinct CDR3 sequences, under 45% of them found once; the top ten carry approximately 17%. Input material: blood. The receptors come from a woman aged 55-70 years in good health.

The genes are TRBV28 and TRBJ1-1; no clear D gene. CDR1 is MDHEN and CDR2 is SYDVKM in the germline V gene. CDR3 size: 15 residues. Trimming took off 4 bases at V and 4 bases at J, with 16 bases between the two ends. CDR3 region: CASSSLGIGSTEAFF. The DNA for the CDR3 is TGTGCCAGCAGTTCGCTGGGCATCGGCAGCACTGAAGCTTTCTTT.

The genes are TRBV7-9 and TRBJ2-3, with TRBD2 identical over 9 bases. The CDR3 runs 17 residues. V lost 8 bases to trimming and J lost 0 bases; unmatched junction nucleotides: 12. Germline V lookup: CDR1 SEHNR, CDR2 FQNEAQ (reference sequence). DNA for the CDR3: TGTGCCAGCGGTCCCCGGTTAGCGGGAGTAAGCACAGATACGCAGTATTTT. Amino acid sequence: CASGPRLAGVSTDTQYF.

V gene TRBV10-2 combines with J gene TRBJ2-5; 9 nucleotides match TRBD2. The CDR3 consists of 18 residues. The V gene end was trimmed by 1 base and the J gene end by 1 base; junction bases not matched to a gene: 10. CDR1 and CDR2 from the germline V gene are WSHSY and SAAADI. In DNA form, the CDR3 reads TGCGCCAGCAGTGAGTGGCCTAGCGGGACCGGGGGCCAAGAGACCCAGTACTTC. This translates into CASSEWPSGTGGQETQYF.

V gene TRBV29-1 combines with J gene TRBJ2-3; 9 bases align to TRBD2. V lost 4 bases, J lost 0 bases, and 5 bases stayed unmatched. The CDR3 runs 15 residues. The germline gives CDR1 SQVTM, CDR2 ANQGSEA. The CDR3, as DNA: TGCAGCGTTGTTCTAGCGGGACCTAGCACAGATACGCAGTATTTT. Translating gives CSVVLAGPSTDTQYF.

The table lists this clonotype with a few counts. As DNA, the CDR3 is TGCAGCGTTGAAGGGTTGTCCTACGAGCAGTACTTC. This translates into CSVEGLSYEQYF. The rearrangement uses TRBV29-1 and TRBJ2-7; D remains ambiguous. CDR1 and CDR2 from the germline V gene are SQVTM and ANQGSEA. Trimming removed 1 base at V and 1 base at J, with 5 bases between. The CDR3 consists of 12 residues.

The V call is TRBV5-1, the J call TRBJ2-2; either TRBD1 or TRBD2 may fit D (5 bases each). CDR1 and CDR2 from the germline V gene are SGHRS and YFSETQ. Trimming left V 4 bases short and J 6 bases short, with 19 bases between. This CDR3 region has 16 residues. Here the CDR3 DNA reads TGCGCCAGCAGCCCAAATCGGGGCGCCGTCGCCGGGGAGCTGTTTTTT. It is translated as CASSPNRGAVAGELFF.

The sample holds a few counts of this clonotype. The chain has TRBV7-9 and TRBJ2-7; D gene ambiguous. This CDR3 contains 12 residues. The germline CDR1 and CDR2 sequences are SEHNR and FQNEAQ (reference sequence). Trimming shortened V by 6 bases and J by 1 base, and 7 bases separated the two germline ends. Written as DNA, the CDR3 is TGTGCCAGCAGTTCGAAATCCTACGAGCAGTACTTC. Translated: CASSSKSYEQYF.

In its sample, this clonotype was seen a few times. This chain links TRBV20-1 with TRBJ1-2, with D perhaps matching TRBD1 (5 bases). The CDR3 runs 14 residues. Germline CDR1 reads DFQATT; CDR2 reads SNEGSKA (reference sequence). Trimming pared 3 bases from V and 8 bases from J, leaving 19 bases between. CDR3 nucleotide sequence: TGCAGTGCTAGCACTGGGGGGGGTTTCGGGGGCTACACCTTC. This encodes CSASTGGGFGGYTF.

This clonotype appeared a few times. The chain joins TRBV12-3 or TRBV12-4 to TRBJ1-2; perhaps TRBD1 as D (6 bases). The length of the CDR3 is 14 residues. V lost 4 bases and J lost 6, with 15 bases in between. CDR3 sequence reads: CASSSHRARDGYTF. In nucleotides, the CDR3 is TGTGCCAGCAGTTCACACAGGGCTCGGGATGGCTACACCTTC.

The chain combines TRBV3-1 with TRBJ2-1; D call uncertain. The germline gives CDR1 LGHDT, CDR2 YNNKEL (reference sequence). With 2 bases removed from V and 10 bases from J, the gap between germline ends came to 9 bases. The CDR3 runs 12 residues. In nucleotides, the CDR3 is TGTGCCAGCAGCCAATACTCTGACGAGCAGTTCTTC. Its protein product is CASSQYSDEQFF.

J is TRBJ1-2 and V is TRBV29-1, with D maybe TRBD1 (6 bases). The ends were cut back, 4 bases at V and 2 bases at J, with 8 bases in the middle. The germline gives CDR1 SQVTM, CDR2 ANQGSEA. The CDR3 length is 12 residues. CDR3 region: CSVGDKNYGYTF. CDR3 in DNA: TGCAGCGTTGGGGACAAAAACTATGGCTACACCTTC.

The rearrangement uses TRBV5-4 and TRBJ1-6, with TRBD1 identical over 7 bases. The CDR3 length is 15 residues. Germline V lookup: CDR1 SGHNT, CDR2 YYREEE (reference sequence). Losses at the gene ends were 4 bases for V and 7 bases for J; bases not matched to a gene: 8. CDR3 amino acids: CASSRGQHQNSPLHF. The CDR3 DNA reads TGTGCCAGCAGCCGGGGACAGCACCAGAATTCACCCCTCCACTTT. Based on the CDR3 plus reference TRBV5-4 and TRBJ1-6, the full variable domain is ETGVTQSPTHLIKTRGQQVTLRCSSQSGHNTVSWYQQALGQGPQFIFQYYREEENGRGNFPPRFSGLQFPNYSSELNVNALELDDSALYLCASSRGQHQNSPLHFGNGTRLTVT.

The chain recombines TRBV18 with TRBJ2-1; 11 positions agree with TRBD2. The CDR3 sequence is 16 residues long. Looked up from germline, CDR1 is KGHSH and CDR2 is LQKENI. With V trimmed by 4 bases and J by 5 bases, 7 bases remained unmatched. As DNA, the CDR3 is TGTGCCAGCTCACGAACGACTAGCGGGAACGACAATGAGCAGTTCTTC. It codes for CASSRTTSGNDNEQFF.

The sample holds a few counts of this clonotype. This chain links TRBV20-1 with TRBJ1-2, with D perhaps matching TRBD1 (5 bases). The CDR3 sequence is 13 residues long. The germline V gene encodes CDR1 DFQATT and CDR2 SNEGSKA (reference sequence). V lost 6 bases to trimming and J lost 6 bases, with 17 bases between them. The CDR3 sequence is CSASAGKNDGYTF. CDR3 DNA sequence: TGCAGTGCAAGCGCAGGGAAAAATGATGGCTACACCTTC.

This rearrangement joins TRBV29-1 to TRBJ2-5; 7 nucleotides line up with TRBD2. The CDR3 is 12 residues long. CDR1 SQVTM and CDR2 ANQGSEA come from the germline V gene. The J segment lost 5 bases and the V segment lost 7 bases, leaving 7 bases of the junction unmatched. CDR3 sequence reads: CSAGRLAETQYF. The CDR3 region has the DNA TGCAGCGCCGGGCGACTAGCCGAGACCCAGTACTTC.

J is TRBJ1-5 and V is TRBV20-1, with D perhaps matching TRBD1 (6 bases). CDR1 and CDR2 (germline): DFQATT, SNEGSKA (reference sequence). CDR3 length: 14 amino acids. The germline V and J ends were trimmed by 3 bases and 4 bases, with 13 bases remaining between them. The CDR3 protein is CSASPGQTNQPQHF. In DNA, the CDR3 is TGCAGTGCTAGCCCCGGACAGACTAATCAGCCCCAGCATTTT.

The chain couples TRBV18 to TRBJ2-5; TRBD2 agrees at 7 bases. This CDR3 is 18 amino acids long. Germline-derived CDR1 and CDR2 are KGHSH and LQKENI. V dropped 5 bases and J dropped 0; count of bases not matched to a gene: 15. The CDR3 here is CASSLIPTSETDQETQYF. The CDR3 DNA is TGTGCCAGCTCATTAATCCCCACTAGCGAGACGGACCAAGAGACCCAGTACTTC.

The chain uses TRBV4-2 and TRBJ2-1, with D maybe TRBD2 (6 bases). This CDR3 is built from 15 residues. The germline V and J ends were trimmed by 4 bases and 2 bases, with 12 bases remaining between them. Per the germline V gene, CDR1 is LGHNA and CDR2 is YNFKEQ. CDR3 amino acids: CASSPSSATYNEQFF. The CDR3 DNA reads as TGTGCCAGCAGCCCGTCTAGCGCTACCTACAATGAGCAGTTCTTC.

The rearrangement links TRBV20-1 to TRBJ1-5; 7 bases are shared with TRBD1. Unmatched junction bases numbered 4, after V lost 1 base and J lost 4 bases. There are 14 residues in the CDR3. The germline V gene encodes CDR1 DFQATT and CDR2 SNEGSKA (reference sequence). This chain's CDR3 is CSARVQTGNQPQHF. CDR3 bases: TGCAGTGCTAGAGTACAGACAGGGAATCAGCCCCAGCATTTT.

The rearrangement joins TRBV20-1 to TRBJ2-1, with no clear D. Germline V CDR1 and CDR2: DFQATT, SNEGSKA (reference sequence). The ends were cut back, 6 bases at V and 8 bases at J, with 11 bases in the middle. This CDR3 region has 11 residues. The CDR3 DNA sequence: TGCAGTGCCGCCCCGGGTTATGAGCAGTTCTTC. Its translation is CSAAPGYEQFF.

This clonotype was seen more than once but under ten times. V is TRBV4-1 and J is TRBJ2-3; D gene unclear. The CDR3 length is 14 residues. V dropped 3 bases and J dropped 6 bases, with 13 bases sitting between them. Germline lookup yields CDR1 MGHRA and CDR2 YSYEKL. The CDR3 nucleotides read TGCGCCAGCAGCCAGGCCCTGAAGATCGATACGCAGTATTTT. Protein sequence: CASSQALKIDTQYF.

The V call is TRBV20-1, the J call TRBJ1-6, with 7 bases lining up with TRBD1. CDR1 is DFQATT, CDR2 SNEGSKA, per germline (reference sequence). V lost 5 bases to trimming and J lost 6 bases; unmatched junction nucleotides: 4. The CDR3 runs to 13 residues. CDR3 bases: TGCAGTGCTGGGGACAGTGCTAATTCACCCCTCCACTTT. Its protein product is CSAGDSANSPLHF.

V and J are TRBV5-1 and TRBJ2-5, with D possibly being TRBD2 (5 bases). Germline V gene sequence: CDR1 SGHRS, CDR2 YFSETQ. The germline V and J ends were trimmed by 0 bases and 5 bases, with 17 bases remaining between them. The CDR3 runs to 16 residues. CDR3 nucleotide sequence: TGCGCCAGCAGCTTGGAGGTAGCGTCGCCGCGGGAGACCCAGTACTTC. It encodes CASSLEVASPRETQYF.

The V call is TRBV20-1, the J call TRBJ2-3; 8 bases are shared with TRBD2. This CDR3 is built from 16 residues. The germline gives CDR1 DFQATT, CDR2 SNEGSKA (reference sequence). V dropped 3 bases and J dropped 0; count of bases not matched to a gene: 8. The CDR3 sequence: CSASGAPGGSTDTQYF. CDR3 in DNA: TGCAGTGCTAGTGGGGCGCCGGGGGGGAGCACAGATACGCAGTATTTT.

The V and J genes are TRBV28 and TRBJ2-3; D is perhaps TRBD1 (6 bases). Trimming shortened V by 5 bases and J by 2 bases, and 17 bases separated the two germline ends. CDR3 length: 16 residues. Germline V gene lookup returns CDR1 MDHEN and CDR2 SYDVKM. In DNA, the CDR3 is TGTGCCAGCAGTCCCCTGGAGGACAGAGACACAGATACGCAGTATTTT. Its translation: CASSPLEDRDTDTQYF. Together with reference TRBV28 and TRBJ2-3, the CDR3 gives the full variable domain: DVKVTQSSRYLVKRTGEKVFLECVQDMDHENMFWYRQDPGLGLRLIYFSYDVKMKEKGDIPEGYSVSREKKERFSLILESASTNQTSMYLCASSPLEDRDTDTQYFGPGTRLTVL.